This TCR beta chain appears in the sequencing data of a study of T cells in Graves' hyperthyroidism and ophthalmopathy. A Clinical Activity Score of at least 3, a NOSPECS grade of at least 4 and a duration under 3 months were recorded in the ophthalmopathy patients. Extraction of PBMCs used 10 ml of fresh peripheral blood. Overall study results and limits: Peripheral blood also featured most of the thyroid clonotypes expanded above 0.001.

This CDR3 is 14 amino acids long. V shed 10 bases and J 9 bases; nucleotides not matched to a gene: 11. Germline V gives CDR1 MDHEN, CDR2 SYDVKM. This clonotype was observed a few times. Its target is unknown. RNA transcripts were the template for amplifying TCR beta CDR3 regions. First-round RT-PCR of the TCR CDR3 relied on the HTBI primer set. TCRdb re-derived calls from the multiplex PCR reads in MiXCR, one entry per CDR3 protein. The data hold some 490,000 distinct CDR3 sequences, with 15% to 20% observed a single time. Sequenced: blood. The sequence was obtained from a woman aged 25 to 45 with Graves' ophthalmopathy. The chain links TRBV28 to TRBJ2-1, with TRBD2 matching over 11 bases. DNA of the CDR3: TGTGCCACCAGGCGGCTAGCGGGAGGCATTGAGCAGTTCTTC. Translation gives CATRRLAGGIEQFF.